This T cell receptor beta chain was recorded in a study of glioma-infiltrating T cells after dendritic cell vaccination. Study-level background: Dendritic cells derived from monocytes and pulsed with autologous tumor lysate formed the vaccine.

Blood PBMC samples: pre-vaccination, two weeks post third vaccination, and at tumor progression. Sequencing was performed with immunoSEQ multiplex PCR; in TCRdb, only in-frame clones are kept and a portion is missing. The sample carries approximately 84,000 clones, about nine tenths recorded once. The V end was cut by 5 bases, the J end by 6 bases, with 14 bases between. Germline V CDR1 and CDR2: SGHVS, FNYEAQ. The CDR3 runs to 15 residues. Material: blood, obtained before dendritic cell vaccination. This clonotype was sampled from a human donor with glioblastoma. This chain connects TRBV7-6 to TRBJ1-6; D call uncertain. DNA of the CDR3: TGTGCCAGCAGCCCCCGGTCGGGGTTTAATTCACCCCTCCACTTT. It translates to CASSPRSGFNSPLHF.